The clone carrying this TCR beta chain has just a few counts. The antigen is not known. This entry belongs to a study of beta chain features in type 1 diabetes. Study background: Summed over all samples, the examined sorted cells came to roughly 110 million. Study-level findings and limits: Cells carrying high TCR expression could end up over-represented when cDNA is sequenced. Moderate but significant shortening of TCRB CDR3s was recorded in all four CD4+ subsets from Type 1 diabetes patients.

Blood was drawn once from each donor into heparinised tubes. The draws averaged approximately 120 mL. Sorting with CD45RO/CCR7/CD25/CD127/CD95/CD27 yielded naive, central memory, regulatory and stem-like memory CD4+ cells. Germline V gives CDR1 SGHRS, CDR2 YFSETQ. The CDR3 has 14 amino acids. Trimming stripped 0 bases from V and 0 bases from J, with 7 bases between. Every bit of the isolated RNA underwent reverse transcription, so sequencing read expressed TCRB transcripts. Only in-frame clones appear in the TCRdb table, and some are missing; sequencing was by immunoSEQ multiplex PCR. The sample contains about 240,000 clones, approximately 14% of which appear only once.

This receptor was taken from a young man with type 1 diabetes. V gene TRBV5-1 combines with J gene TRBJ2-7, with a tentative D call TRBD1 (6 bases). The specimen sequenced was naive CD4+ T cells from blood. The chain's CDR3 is CASSLGTASYEQYF. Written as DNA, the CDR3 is TGCGCCAGCAGCTTGGGGACAGCCTCCTACGAGCAGTACTTC.